This T cell receptor beta chain was sequenced for a study of cytomegalovirus exposure and HLA in healthy donors. Background on the study: The 120 validation repertoires and the approximately 670 first-cohort repertoires shared a platform, a later analysis reported.

Profiling relied on immunoSEQ multiplex PCR, and the TCRdb table lists in-frame clones only, not all of them. This table has fewer than 80,000 clones, 96% appearing once. Germline loops: CDR1 ENHRY, CDR2 SYGVKD. This CDR3 spans 14 amino acids. Trimming removed 10 bases at V and 2 bases at J, with 17 bases between. The V gene is TRBV10-3, the J gene TRBJ1-2; D ambiguous. This TCR was sampled from a young woman in good health and CMV-seropositive. Sequences were obtained from PBMCs. CDR3 bases: TGTGCCACCTTACCTCCCGGGGAAAACTATGGCTACACCTTC. This encodes CATLPPGENYGYTF.